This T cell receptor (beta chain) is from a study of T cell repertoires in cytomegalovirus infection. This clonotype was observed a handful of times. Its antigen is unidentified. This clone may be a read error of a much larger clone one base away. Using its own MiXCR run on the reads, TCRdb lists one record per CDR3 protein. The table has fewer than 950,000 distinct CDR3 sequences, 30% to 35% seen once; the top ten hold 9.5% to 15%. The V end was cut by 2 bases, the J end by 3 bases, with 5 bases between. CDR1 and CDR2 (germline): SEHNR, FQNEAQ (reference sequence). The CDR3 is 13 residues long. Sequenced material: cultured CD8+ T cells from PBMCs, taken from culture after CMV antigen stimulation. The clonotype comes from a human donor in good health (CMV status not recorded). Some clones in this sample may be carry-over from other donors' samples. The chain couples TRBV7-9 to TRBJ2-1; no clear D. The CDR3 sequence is CASSLRYYNEQFF. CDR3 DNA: TGTGCCAGCAGCTTACGGTACTACAATGAGCAGTTCTTC.